Listed here are 27 T cell receptor beta chains from one sample, sequenced in a study of T-cell reconstitution after alpha-beta-depleted transplantation in children. Unique molecular identifiers featured in how the TCRbeta library was prepared. TCRdb passed the PCR reads through MiXCR, listing each CDR3 protein once. The repertoire holds 700,000 or so distinct CDR3 sequences, with about an eighth as singletons. The source was PBMCs, collected before TCRalphabeta/CD19-depleted stem cell transplant. These receptors came from a girl aged 2-10 years with congenital amegakaryocytic thrombocytopenia, due to receive a stem cell transplant.

This clonotype was picked up many times. V usage is TRBV2 and J usage is TRBJ1-5; D might be TRBD1 (5 bases). Trimming left V 3 bases short and J 4 bases short, with 10 bases between. Germline V CDR1 and CDR2: SNHLY, FYNNEI. This CDR3 has 14 amino acids. CDR3 DNA: TGTGCCAGCAGTGACGATGGGGGTAATCAGCCCCAGCATTTT. It specifies CASSDDGGNQPQHF. The variable domain in full, completed from reference TRBV2 and TRBJ1-5, reads EPEVTQTPSHQVTQMGQEVILRCVPISNHLYFYWYRQILGQKVEFLVSFYNNEISEKSEIFDDQFSVERPDGSNFTLKIRSTKLEDSAMYFCASSDDGGNQPQHFGDGTRLSIL.

This clonotype appeared a few times. This CDR3 is CSARDRASGSRGYNEQFF. The DNA for the CDR3 is TGCAGTGCTAGAGATAGGGCTAGCGGGAGTAGGGGCTACAATGAGCAGTTCTTC. The rearrangement uses TRBV20-1 and TRBJ2-1, with TRBD2 matching over 10 bases. The length of the CDR3 is 18 residues. Germline V gene sequence: CDR1 DFQATT, CDR2 SNEGSKA (reference sequence). V trimming: 0 bases; J trimming: 3 bases; junction bases outside the gene matches: 11.

This clonotype was detected only a few times. The rearrangement uses TRBV5-1 and TRBJ1-2, with D unresolved. V dropped 4 bases and J dropped 8 bases, with 15 bases sitting between them. Looked up from germline, CDR1 is SGHRS and CDR2 is YFSETQ. This CDR3 is built from 13 residues. In nucleotides, the CDR3 is TGCGCCAGCAGCCCGGACCCACCTTGGGGCTACACCTTC. Protein product: CASSPDPPWGYTF.

This chain uses TRBV20-1 with TRBJ2-5; 10 bases match TRBD2. The CDR3 length is 15 residues. Germline values: CDR1 DFQATT, CDR2 SNEGSKA (reference sequence). J lost 5 bases, V lost 3 bases, and 9 bases had no gene match. In DNA, the CDR3 is TGCAGTGCTAGGAAGCGGGAGGGGTCGTGGGAGACCCAGTACTTC. It codes for CSARKREGSWETQYF.

The genes are TRBV9 and TRBJ2-2; D not resolved. CDR1 and CDR2 from the germline V gene are SGDLS and YYNGEE. V lost 6 bases to trimming and J lost 0 bases, with 15 bases between them. This CDR3 region has 16 residues. CDR3 nucleotides: TGTGCCAGCACCCGAATGGGCTACGCGAACACCGGGGAGCTGTTTTTT. Translation gives CASTRMGYANTGELFF.

This clonotype was recorded a few times. The chain combines TRBV30 with TRBJ2-1; D is unresolved. Per germline, CDR1 GTSNPN and CDR2 SVGIG (reference sequence). Trimming removed 7 bases at V and 8 bases at J, with 9 bases between. CDR3 length: 10 residues. CDR3 sequence (DNA): TGTGCCTTACTGAGAGATGAGCAGTTCTTC. Translation gives CALLRDEQFF.

In its sample, this clonotype was seen many times. This sequence joins TRBV20-1 and TRBJ2-3, with no clear D. CDR3 length: 17 residues. CDR1 is DFQATT, CDR2 SNEGSKA, per germline (reference sequence). The V and J ends lost 0 bases and 1 base respectively, with 17 bases between them. CDR3 DNA sequence: TGCAGTGCTAGAGATCTGAGTCTAGTCGACGGCACAGATACGCAGTATTTT. This sequence encodes CSARDLSLVDGTDTQYF.

This chain joins TRBV5-6 and TRBJ2-7, with a possible D match to TRBD2 (5 bases). Trimming cost V 4 bases and J 4 bases, with 18 bases left between them. The germline V gene has CDR1 SGHDT and CDR2 YYEEEE. The CDR3 covers 15 residues. Written as DNA, the CDR3 is TGTGCCAGCAGCACTGGACTGCTCAGCTTGTACGAGCAGTACTTC. It specifies CASSTGLLSLYEQYF. The full variable domain, in which reference TRBV5-6 and TRBJ2-7 provide the parts outside the CDR3, is DAGVTQSPTHLIKTRGQQVTLRCSPKSGHDTVSWYQQALGQGPQFIFQYYEEEERQRGNFPDRFSGHQFPNYSSELNVNALLLGDSALYLCASSTGLLSLYEQYFGPGTRLTVT.

As to this clonotype: One junction end does not reproduce the germline sequence, and a read error may be involved. The genes are TRBV7-6 and TRBJ2-5, with a possible D match to TRBD1 (6 bases). Germline CDR1 reads SGHVS; CDR2 reads FNYEAQ. This CDR3 has 14 residues. The CDR3: CASSPQGPQDTQYF. As DNA, the CDR3 is TGTGCCAGCAGCCCCCAGGGGCCCCAAGACACCCAGTACTTC.

This clonotype was found many times. The chain joins TRBV25-1 to TRBJ2-1; no clear D. Germline V gene lookup returns CDR1 MGHDK and CDR2 SYGVNS. The V end lost 7 bases, the J end lost 8 bases, and 9 bases lay between the germline ends. CDR3 length: 11 residues. DNA of the CDR3: TGTGCCAGCACCTCCGCCGATGAGCAGTTCTTC. It is translated as CASTSADEQFF.

This clonotype was seen many times. The CDR3 DNA reads TGCAGTGCTAGAGATCCCCGGGGGAGGGATGAAAAACTGTTTTTT. Encoded protein: CSARDPRGRDEKLFF. This chain connects TRBV20-1 to TRBJ1-4; possible D gene TRBD1, 5 bases. The CDR3 length is 15 residues. V lost 0 bases, J lost 6 bases, and 14 bases lay in between. The germline CDR1 and CDR2 sequences are DFQATT and SNEGSKA (reference sequence).

The chain recombines TRBV11-2 with TRBJ2-1; 7 bases are a match to TRBD2. V gave up 5 bases and J gave up 7 bases; unmatched junction bases: 17. From germline, CDR1 is SGHAT and CDR2 FQNNGV. This CDR3 region has 17 residues. CDR3 amino acids: CASSPNLAAGADNEQFF. Written as DNA, the CDR3 is TGTGCCAGCAGCCCAAATTTAGCTGCGGGAGCTGATAATGAGCAGTTCTTC.

The sample holds a few counts of this clonotype. V and J are TRBV27 and TRBJ1-2; possible D gene TRBD1, 6 bases. The germline gives CDR1 MNHEY, CDR2 SMNVEV (reference sequence). The CDR3 runs to 15 residues. Trimming pared 6 bases from V and 4 bases from J, leaving 18 bases between. DNA of the CDR3: TGTGCCAGCAGATTGCTGGGGGGCGCGATCTATGGCTACACCTTC. It codes for CASRLLGGAIYGYTF.

The V call is TRBV4-2, the J call TRBJ2-7; possibly TRBD2 for D (6 bases). The germline CDR1 and CDR2 sequences are LGHNA and YNFKEQ. The CDR3 loop spans 15 amino acids. Trimming removed 1 base from V and 3 bases from J, with 13 bases in between. Here the CDR3 reads CASSQVIADDYEQYF. The CDR3 DNA sequence: TGTGCCAGCAGCCAAGTAATAGCGGACGACTACGAGCAGTACTTC.

The chain has TRBV12-3 or TRBV12-4 and TRBJ2-1; 10 bases fit TRBD2. V lost 6 bases, J lost 11 bases, and 10 bases stayed unmatched. The CDR3 loop spans 14 amino acids. The CDR3 DNA is TGTGCCAGCAGCGAACTAGCGGGAATCCTTAAGCAGTTCTTC. It codes for CASSELAGILKQFF.

V is TRBV5-1 and J is TRBJ2-3; D could derive from TRBD1 or TRBD2 (5 bases each). V lost 6 bases and J lost 11, with 19 bases in between. Germline V lookup: CDR1 SGHRS, CDR2 YFSETQ. The CDR3 contains 13 residues. The CDR3 loop reads CASKEASLRGQYF. The DNA of the CDR3 is TGCGCCAGCAAGGAGGCGAGCCTAAGGGGGCAGTATTTT.

This clonotype was observed many times. The chain couples TRBV20-1 to TRBJ1-2, with D perhaps TRBD1 (6 bases). The CDR3 extends over 14 amino acids. Germline loops: CDR1 DFQATT, CDR2 SNEGSKA (reference sequence). V was trimmed by 3 bases and J by 4 bases, leaving 15 bases between them. CDR3 protein: CSARESGAAYGYTF. CDR3 coding DNA: TGCAGTGCTAGGGAATCAGGGGCTGCCTATGGCTACACCTTC.

V usage is TRBV5-1 and J usage is TRBJ2-1; 12 bases are shared with TRBD2. V was pared by 0 bases and J by 13 bases, with 8 bases of the junction left unmatched. Germline CDR1 SGHRS, CDR2 YFSETQ. The CDR3 loop spans 15 amino acids. The CDR3 spells CASSLAARTSGTQFF. The CDR3 bases are TGCGCCAGCAGCTTGGCCGCCAGGACTAGCGGGACTCAGTTCTTC. The whole variable domain, filled in from reference TRBV5-1 and TRBJ2-1, reads KAGVTQTPRYLIKTRGQQVTLSCSPISGHRSVSWYQQTPGQGLQFLFEYFSETQRNKGNFPGRFSGRQFSNSRSEMNVSTLELGDSALYLCASSLAARTSGTQFFGPGTRLTVL.

This clonotype has only a few counts. The chain recombines TRBV5-6 with TRBJ2-2; either TRBD1 or TRBD2 may fit D (6 bases each). CDR1 SGHDT and CDR2 YYEEEE come from the germline V gene. The germline V and J ends were trimmed by 2 bases and 6 bases, with 14 bases remaining between them. The CDR3 runs 15 residues. In nucleotides, the CDR3 is TGTGCCAGCAGCTTTCCGGGGGCGCTTGCCGGGGAGCTGTTTTTT. Its translation is CASSFPGALAGELFF.

Ten or more counts support this clonotype. This chain links TRBV5-1 with TRBJ2-5; 9 bases are a match to TRBD2. The CDR3 is 16 amino acids. The J segment lost 5 bases and the V segment lost 4 bases, leaving 12 bases of the junction unmatched. The germline V gene encodes CDR1 SGHRS and CDR2 YFSETQ. The CDR3 sequence: CASSGGTSYLMETQYF. DNA for the CDR3: TGCGCCAGCAGCGGAGGGACTAGCTATTTGATGGAGACCCAGTACTTC.

This clonotype was recorded many times. This chain links TRBV20-1 with TRBJ2-3; 10 bases map to TRBD2. CDR1 and CDR2 (germline): DFQATT, SNEGSKA (reference sequence). This CDR3 is 15 amino acids long. Trimming took 5 bases from V and 7 from J; bases not matched to a gene: 12. The CDR3 DNA is TGCAGTGCTCGAAAACTAGCGGGATCTTCGTATACGCAGTATTTT. Encoded protein: CSARKLAGSSYTQYF.

The chain carries TRBV18 and TRBJ1-1; D may be TRBD1 (5 bases). V lost 2 bases and J 1 base, leaving 8 bases between the germline ends. This CDR3 is built from 14 residues. The germline gives CDR1 KGHSH, CDR2 LQKENI. CDR3 in DNA: TGTGCCAGCTCACCAAATGGGGGGAACACTGAAGCTTTCTTT. This sequence encodes CASSPNGGNTEAFF.

This rearrangement joins TRBV7-7 to TRBJ1-5; D gene unclear. Per germline, CDR1 SSHAT and CDR2 FNYEAQ (reference sequence). This CDR3 contains 13 residues. Trimming removed 1 base at V and 6 bases at J, with 7 bases between. CDR3 nucleotide sequence: TGTGCCAGCAGCTTAGACCCAAGTCAGCCCCAGCATTTT. Amino acids: CASSLDPSQPQHF.

The rearrangement uses TRBV11-2 and TRBJ1-2; tentative D call: TRBD1 (6 bases). Germline CDR1 is SGHAT and CDR2 is FQNNGV. CDR3 length equals 15 residues. V shed 1 base and J shed 4 bases, with 13 bases lying between them. The CDR3: CASSLGWTDSYGYTF. The CDR3 DNA reads TGTGCCAGCAGCTTAGGCTGGACAGACAGCTATGGCTACACCTTC.

This clonotype was picked up many times. V gene TRBV12-3 or TRBV12-4 combines with J gene TRBJ2-1; no clear D gene. This CDR3 has 11 amino acids. Trimming took 3 bases from V and 10 from J, leaving 7 bases between them. The CDR3 bases are TGTGCCAGCAGTTTTATGTCCGAGCAGTTCTTC. This sequence encodes CASSFMSEQFF.

CDR3 loop: CASSKDRASSYEQYF. Here the CDR3 DNA reads TGCGCCAGCAGCAAAGACAGGGCGAGCTCCTACGAGCAGTACTTC. The rearrangement uses TRBV5-1 and TRBJ2-7, with 7 bases lining up with TRBD1. CDR1 SGHRS and CDR2 YFSETQ come from the germline V gene. Germline trimming cut 4 bases from V and 0 bases from J; bases unmatched to any gene: 7. CDR3 length equals 15 residues.

The chain combines TRBV27 with TRBJ1-2; D is unresolved. The length of the CDR3 is 13 residues. Trimming stripped 6 bases from V and 5 bases from J, with 13 bases between. The germline V gene has CDR1 MNHEY and CDR2 SMNVEV (reference sequence). Written as DNA, the CDR3 is TGTGCCAGCAGACGGTTCGGAGATTATGGCTACACCTTC. Protein: CASRRFGDYGYTF.